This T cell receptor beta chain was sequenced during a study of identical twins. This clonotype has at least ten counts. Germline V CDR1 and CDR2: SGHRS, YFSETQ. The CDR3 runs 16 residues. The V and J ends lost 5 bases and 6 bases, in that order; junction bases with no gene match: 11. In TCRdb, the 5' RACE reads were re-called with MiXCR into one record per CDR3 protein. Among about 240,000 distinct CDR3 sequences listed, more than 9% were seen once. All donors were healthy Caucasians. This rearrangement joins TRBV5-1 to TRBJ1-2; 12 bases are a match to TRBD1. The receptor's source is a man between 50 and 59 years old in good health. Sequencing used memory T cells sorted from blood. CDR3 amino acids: CASRHGTGGAINGYTF. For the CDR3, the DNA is TGCGCCAGCAGACATGGGACAGGGGGCGCGATTAATGGCTACACCTTC.